This T cell receptor beta chain was observed in a study of siplizumab effects on memory and regulatory T cells (dated by TCRdb to about 2019). Context from the whole study: Across under 10 responder-stimulator pairs, paired mixed lymphocyte reactions were conducted with siplizumab at 1 ug/mL and without drug. The study looked at the effect of siplizumab, an anti-CD2 antibody, on alloreactive T-cell subsets in allogeneic mixed lymphocyte reactions made from human PBMCs.

Preparation of the library involved the immunoSEQ multiplex PCR assay. The deep sequencing platform assayed around 10^5 TCR templates per sample. Genomic DNA extracted from sorted T cells was the material used for TCRbeta CDR3 sequencing. The authors processed their data as follows. The R programming language was used for clonal analysis of TCRbeta CDR3 data. Unstimulated samples were compared with post-reaction CFSE-low samples to define alloreactive CD4+ and CD8+ clones. Alloreactive CD4+ clones were assigned to regulatory or non-regulatory origin by matching sequences to sorted unstimulated Treg and non-Treg repertoires. This is the immuneACCESS table as TCRdb keeps it, with only in-frame sequences that have V and J called. A part of the clones is gone; compared with another copy, unresolved V genes explain less than half, and the rest is unexplained. V and J calls and clone size are those listed in that table; D and trimming were worked out from the DNA. The sample table records roughly 8,500 clones; 36% of these occur just once. The ten largest account for roughly 5% of the sample.

Cells from the mixed lymphocyte reactions were cocultured for 6 days at 37 degrees C. After responder PBMCs were labelled with CFSE and stimulator PBMCs with Violet Dye, the two populations were combined at a 1:1 ratio. Sorted unstimulated T cells and proliferating T cells recovered from mixed lymphocyte reactions were subjected to TCRbeta CDR3 sequencing. Fresh whole blood from ten to eleven HLA-typed healthy donors served as the source for isolating PBMCs. Proliferating CFSE-low responder T cells were FACS-sorted after the mixed lymphocyte reaction for TCR sequencing. General conclusions and limits of the study: Unstimulated naive T cells appeared to be more diverse than memory T cells, and naive cells seemed to make a substantial contribution to the alloresponse. Roughly 80-97% of proliferating CD4+ or CD8+ clones could not be assigned a naive or memory phenotype. Whether proliferating Tregs from siplizumab cultures were suppressive was not functionally confirmed. Because sequences below about 10^-5 frequency were poorly captured, only a minor fraction of alloreactive clones could be mapped to unstimulated subsets. Siplizumab significantly lowered the cumulative frequency of alloreactive sequences that could be traced to unstimulated CD4+ memory T cells. Among mappable alloreactive CD4+ clones, an average Treg-derived fraction of almost 70% was observed with siplizumab, compared with around 28% in control reactions.

After removal of 0 bases from V and 5 bases from J, the junction retains 8 bases not matched to a gene. Based on the germline V gene, the CDR1 and CDR2 sequences are LGHNA and YNFKEQ. Taken from cysteine to phenylalanine, the CDR3 has 16 residues. The read is trimmed to its CDR3 DNA, 48 bases read in frame from base 1. About this clone: There is no known antigen for this receptor. Qualities for individual bases were not recorded, and no much larger clone is one base off.

The chain employs TRBV4-2 and TRBJ2-5; TRBD2 lines up with 8 middle nucleotides. This receptor was identified in a human donor in good health; the cells came from an allogeneic mixed lymphocyte reaction. The sequencing input was CFSE-low (dividing) CD8+ T cells sorted from an allogeneic mixed lymphocyte reaction. The nucleotide sequence is given as TGTGCCAGCAGCCAAGAGGTCGGAGCGGGAGAGGAGACCCAGTACTTC. Its coded protein is CASSQEVGAGEETQYF.